The 21 T cell receptor beta chains listed next were all sequenced from one sample in a study of regulatory T cells in long-lasting Graves disease (dated by TCRdb to about 2021). This sample's time point label indicates: persistent/refractory GD, antithyroid drugs over 5 years with positive TRAb. For both TCR sequencing and RNA sequencing, RNA was extracted from PBMCs using TRIzol. To prepare the library, multiplex PCR was applied. TCRdb records Illumina HiSeq 4000 as the sequencer. To build TCR beta libraries, CDR3 regions were amplified by Arm-PCR using iRepertoire HTBI primers. TCRdb passed the public sequencing reads through fastp at Q25 and MiXCR, retaining productive beta sequences. One record per CDR3 amino acid sequence lists the most common genes and DNA. Here the sample has a few hundred thousand distinct CDR3 sequences; around 20% occur a single time. The ten largest clones capture approximately 28% of the sample.

The sample here was peripheral blood mononuclear cells (PBMCs), taken when the disease was refractory, from a patient treated with antithyroid drugs. The receptors originated from a female donor with Graves disease.

This chain connects TRBV24-1 to TRBJ2-6; 7 bases are shared with TRBD2. There are 15 residues in the CDR3. The germline gives CDR1 KGHDR, CDR2 SFDVKD. With 3 bases clipped from V and 11 bases from J, the junction kept 9 bases outside the gene matches. For the CDR3, the DNA is TGTGCCACCAGTGATCCCAGGACTAGAGGTGACGTCCTGACTTTC. The encoded protein is CATSDPRTRGDVLTF.

This clonotype was seen a few times. This chain uses TRBV2 with TRBJ2-1; maybe TRBD1 (5 bases). V was shortened by 3 bases and J by 5 bases, with 11 bases between the two germline ends. This CDR3 has 14 residues. Germline CDR1 SNHLY, CDR2 FYNNEI. Here the CDR3 DNA reads TGTGCCAGCAGTGATCTATCCAGGGACAATGAGCAGTTCTTC. The encoded protein is CASSDLSRDNEQFF.

The chain uses TRBV2 and TRBJ2-7, with 9 bases identical to TRBD1. The V and J ends lost 6 bases and 3 bases, in that order; junction bases with no gene match: 3. CDR1 SNHLY and CDR2 FYNNEI come from the germline V gene. The CDR3 has 13 residues. CDR3: CASRPTGGYEQYF. The CDR3 bases are TGTGCCAGCAGACCGACAGGGGGCTACGAGCAGTACTTC. Based on the CDR3 plus reference TRBV2 and TRBJ2-7, the full variable domain is EPEVTQTPSHQVTQMGQEVILRCVPISNHLYFYWYRQILGQKVEFLVSFYNNEISEKSEIFDDQFSVERPDGSNFTLKIRSTKLEDSAMYFCASRPTGGYEQYFGPGTRLTVT.

In its sample, this clonotype was seen once. The germline gene is not matched at one end of the junction; a read error may be the cause. The V gene is TRBV2, the J gene TRBJ1-2, with D maybe TRBD1 (6 bases). The V gene's germline CDR1 is SNHLY and CDR2 FYNNEI. The CDR3 is made up of 12 amino acids. The CDR3 nucleotides are TGTGCCAGCGGTGATTGGCAGGGGAGCTACACCTTC. Residues: CASGDWQGSYTF.

V usage is TRBV19 and J usage is TRBJ1-5, with D perhaps matching TRBD1 (5 bases). V was cut by 3 bases and J by 6 bases, with 9 bases left in between. Germline V gene data show CDR1 as LNHDA and CDR2 as SQIVND (reference sequence). The CDR3 consists of 13 residues. The CDR3 loop is CASSMGETQPQHF. CDR3 in DNA: TGTGCCAGTAGTATGGGGGAGACTCAGCCCCAGCATTTT.

This clonotype has just a few counts. V and J are TRBV19 and TRBJ1-2, with TRBD1 matching 7 bases. The CDR3 is 18 residues long. CDR1 is LNHDA, CDR2 SQIVND, per germline (reference sequence). After removal of 4 bases from V and 0 bases from J, the junction contained 14 bases not matched to a gene. CDR3 region: CASSTNGIVDRANYGYTF. The CDR3 DNA follows: TGTGCCAGTAGTACCAATGGGATTGTAGACAGGGCTAACTATGGCTACACCTTC.

The V gene is TRBV20-1, the J gene TRBJ1-2; 10 positions agree with TRBD1. The CDR3 totals 13 residues. CDR1 is DFQATT, CDR2 SNEGSKA, per germline (reference sequence). J lost 8 bases, V lost 5 bases, and 8 bases had no gene match. The CDR3 region has the DNA TGCAGTGCTGCCCGACAGGGGGCGGGGGGCTACACCTTC. This codes for CSAARQGAGGYTF.

This chain joins TRBV5-1 and TRBJ1-1, with D possibly being TRBD1 (5 bases). This CDR3 region has 14 residues. Trimming stripped 4 bases from V and 3 bases from J, with 13 bases between. Looked up from germline, CDR1 is SGHRS and CDR2 is YFSETQ. The chain's CDR3 is CASSRSGYYTEAFF. CDR3 nucleotides: TGCGCCAGCAGCCGATCAGGGTACTACACTGAAGCTTTCTTT.

This clonotype appeared many times. The DNA of the CDR3 is TGTGCCACCAGTGACGCCGGACAGCGGTATGGCTACACCTTC. Its translation: CATSDAGQRYGYTF. The chain uses TRBV24-1 and TRBJ1-2; D is perhaps TRBD1 (6 bases). Germline values: CDR1 KGHDR, CDR2 SFDVKD. Trimming removed 4 bases at V and 5 bases at J, with 13 bases between. CDR3 length equals 14 residues.

The table lists this clonotype with many counts. This chain connects TRBV6-1 to TRBJ2-7; D remains ambiguous. Trimming took 7 bases from V and 6 from J, leaving 19 bases between them. Germline CDR1 MNHNS, CDR2 SASEGT. The CDR3 is made up of 14 amino acids. The CDR3 sequence: CASTTHVSDGEQYF. CDR3 DNA sequence: TGTGCCAGCACCACCCACGTCTCGGATGGCGAGCAGTACTTC.

Many counts were recorded for this clonotype. The chain employs TRBV7-2 and TRBJ2-7, with D possibly TRBD1 on 7 matching bases. The CDR3 runs to 15 residues. Trimming removed 5 bases at V and 3 bases at J, with 17 bases between. Germline V gives CDR1 SGHTA, CDR2 FQGNSA. This CDR3 is CASSQRGTANYEQYF. DNA for the CDR3: TGTGCCAGCAGCCAACGCGGGACAGCGAACTACGAGCAGTACTTC.

There are a few counts of this clonotype. The chain is built from TRBV18 and TRBJ2-7; the D is unclear. V lost 1 base to trimming and J lost 6 bases, with 13 bases between them. This CDR3 has 14 amino acids. Germline V gives CDR1 KGHSH, CDR2 LQKENI. The CDR3 sequence: CASSPQGSPSEQYF. The CDR3 DNA sequence: TGTGCCAGCTCACCACAGGGATCCCCGTCCGAGCAGTACTTC.

The V call is TRBV5-6, the J call TRBJ1-6, with 7 nucleotides matching TRBD1. The germline V gene has CDR1 SGHDT and CDR2 YYEEEE. The CDR3 runs to 14 residues. V gave up 6 bases and J gave up 5 bases; unmatched junction bases: 5. CDR3 coding DNA: TGTGCCAGCATGCACGGGACAGATAATTCACCCCTCCACTTT. As protein: CASMHGTDNSPLHF. Using reference TRBV5-6 and TRBJ1-6 for the parts outside the CDR3, the full variable domain is DAGVTQSPTHLIKTRGQQVTLRCSPKSGHDTVSWYQQALGQGPQFIFQYYEEEERQRGNFPDRFSGHQFPNYSSELNVNALLLGDSALYLCASMHGTDNSPLHFGNGTRLTVT.

Turning to this clonotype: A read error may explain this, as a much larger clone is one base away. The chain employs TRBV27 and TRBJ2-7; 8 positions agree with TRBD1. V was clipped by 5 bases and J by 8 bases; unmatched bases: 11. The CDR3 is made up of 14 amino acids. Germline V lookup: CDR1 MNHEY, CDR2 SMNVEV (reference sequence). The CDR3 DNA follows: TGTGCCAGCAGTCCTGGGACAGGTGGGTACAAGCAGTACTTC. Translating gives CASSPGTGGYKQYF.

This clonotype has a count of ten or more. This sequence joins TRBV11-1 and TRBJ1-2, with D hard to call. V gave up 4 bases and J gave up 3 bases, with 15 bases separating them. Germline V gives CDR1 SGHAT, CDR2 FQDESV (reference sequence). The CDR3 consists of 15 residues. The CDR3 sequence: CASSSISVVDYGYTF. The CDR3 DNA reads as TGTGCCAGCAGCTCTATAAGCGTGGTGGACTATGGCTACACCTTC.

There are many counts of this clonotype. The V call is TRBV6-1, the J call TRBJ1-6, with TRBD1 matching 8 bases. Germline CDR1 MNHNS, CDR2 SASEGT. This CDR3 comprises 15 residues. V shed 6 bases and J 2 bases; nucleotides not matched to a gene: 3. The CDR3 bases are TGTGCCAGCAGGACGACAGGGGCCTATAATTCACCCCTCCACTTT. It yields the protein CASRTTGAYNSPLHF.

The J gene is TRBJ2-2, the V gene TRBV12-3 or TRBV12-4, with D uncertain. Trimming shortened V by 5 bases and J by 5 bases, and 15 bases separated the two germline ends. CDR3 size: 15 residues. In DNA form, the CDR3 reads TGTGCCAGCAGTCCCCGTTTGGGGTTTACCGGGGAGCTGTTTTTT. This translates into CASSPRLGFTGELFF.

In this sample, this clonotype turned up a few times. The genes are TRBV15 and TRBJ1-1, with 7 bases aligning to TRBD1. CDR3 size: 18 residues. The V and J ends lost 2 bases and 3 bases, in that order; junction bases with no gene match: 15. Looked up from germline, CDR1 is LNHNV and CDR2 is YYDKDF (reference sequence). The CDR3 spells CATSRLPRGLSGDTEAFF. The CDR3 coding sequence is TGTGCCACCAGCAGACTACCAAGGGGGCTGAGTGGGGACACTGAAGCTTTCTTT.

This clonotype has only a few counts. J is TRBJ2-7 and V is TRBV20-1, with 8 bases that match TRBD1. V was pared by 1 base and J by 3 bases, with 14 bases of the junction left unmatched. The CDR3 contains 17 residues. Germline V gene sequence: CDR1 DFQATT, CDR2 SNEGSKA (reference sequence). CDR3 sequence reads: CSARAPGQGLRLYEQYF. Written as DNA, the CDR3 is TGCAGTGCTAGAGCCCCAGGACAGGGCCTTCGCCTCTACGAGCAGTACTTC.

This clonotype was recorded many times. The V call is TRBV20-1, the J call TRBJ2-1; no clear D. This CDR3 is 11 amino acids long. The V end was cut by 1 base, the J end by 15 bases, with 13 bases between. Germline CDR1 and CDR2: DFQATT and SNEGSKA (reference sequence). CDR3 DNA: TGCAGTGCTAGAGGTGGTGCTGAACGGTTCTTC. Residues: CSARGGAERFF.

This clonotype was detected many times. V usage is TRBV2 and J usage is TRBJ2-6; tentative D call: TRBD1 (5 bases). The CDR3 covers 14 residues. The V end lost 6 bases, the J end lost 2 bases, and 8 bases lay between the germline ends. Germline lookup yields CDR1 SNHLY and CDR2 FYNNEI. Here the CDR3 DNA reads TGTGCCAGCAGGTACAGGACTGGGGCCAACGTCCTGACTTTC. Translated, it gives CASRYRTGANVLTF.